This T cell receptor (beta chain) was found in a study of T cells expressing NK-cell markers (dated by TCRdb to 2020 to 2022). Concerning the study at large: In sorted CD3+CD56+NKG2C+, CD3+CD56+NKG2C- and CD3+CD56-NKG2C+ T-cell subsets from roughly 8 donors, TCR beta-chain repertoires were profiled. Among the eight sequenced donors, only one was HCMV-seronegative, while the other seven were HCMV-seropositive. All eight donors whose samples were sequenced were randomly selected healthy volunteers, three of them men and five women. The libraries were sequenced on Illumina HiSeq 2000/2500, MiSeq or NextSeq, producing 2 x 150 bp reads. Study-level results and caveats: In six donors, the dominant CD3+CD56+NKG2C+ clonotypes ranked among the top 10 CD8+ clonotypes, making up roughly 1.0-8% of CD8+ T cells. Those dominant clonotypes were again the most abundant among CD3+CD56-NKG2C+ cells in a few donors, at roughly 28.3-60.1%. It remained unclear whether the expanded NKG2C-expressing T cell clones were specific for HCMV antigens.

For sequencing, an Illumina HiSeq 2000 was employed. The TCR beta cDNA libraries were made using 5'RACE template switching, a step that added both a universal primer site and unique molecular identifiers. cDNA synthesis was primed from the TCR beta constant segment and was followed by two successive PCR amplification steps. Processing in the source paper ran as follows. Reads were demultiplexed and grouped by UMI with MIGEC, and clonotypes were assembled and quantified with MiTCR. To exclude erroneous sequences, only TCR cDNA sequences supported by at least two reads were retained. The tcR package was used for downstream repertoire analysis, and clonotypes were matched across fractions by CDR3 nucleotide sequence plus V segment. VDJmatch was used to annotate antigen specificity against VDJdb, with one amino acid substitution allowed in CDR3. The reads underwent TCRdb reprocessing, giving one record for each CDR3 protein sequence and no DNA. TCRdb's processing, not the authors', yielded these V and J calls. The sample table records 150,000 to 200,000 distinct CDR3 sequences. The ten largest clones add up to roughly a fifth of the sample.

A commercial ELISA kit detecting HCMV-specific IgG in serum was used to determine HCMV serostatus. Peripheral blood mononuclear cells were isolated from blood by Ficoll density gradient centrifugation. As concerns this clonotype: The antigen it recognizes is unknown.

The CDR3 goes from the cysteine to the phenylalanine over 15 residues. No DNA has been recorded. Based on the germline V gene (reference sequence), the CDR1 and CDR2 sequences are LNHDA and SQIVND. Here the chain combines TRBV19 and TRBJ1-1. The sample taken for sequencing was blood T cells: a sorted CD56 or NKG2C T cell subset, CD4+ or CD8+ T cells, or bulk PBMC T cells (not recorded which). The clonotype was recovered from a man aged 18 to 69 in good health. The encoded CDR3 is CASSLYREGNTEAFF.